This T cell receptor beta chain was observed in a study of cytomegalovirus exposure and HLA in healthy donors. Regarding this clone: Antigen unknown.

Among the donors, all were healthy bone marrow donors. After removal of 4 bases from V and 8 bases from J, the junction contained 9 bases not matched to a gene. This CDR3 has 16 amino acids. Germline V gives CDR1 MNHEY, CDR2 SVGAGI. Study-wide points: Per a later analysis, 15,000 to 20,000 TCR beta sequences showed association with HLA alleles at 0.05 false discovery rate. A later analysis showed that HLA-associated TCR beta chains had undergone more clonal expansion than equally common others.

A multiplex PCR was run with 60 Vbeta primers and 13 Jbeta primers. Libraries were prepared by immunoSEQ multiplex PCR; TCRdb keeps only in-frame clonotypes and omits some of them. Altogether some 210,000 clones are present, approximately 82% being singletons, with the ten largest covering around 9.6%. The V and J genes are TRBV6-5 and TRBJ2-1; 12 nucleotides line up with TRBD2. The sequence was obtained from a woman in her forties or fifties in good health and CMV-seropositive. The sample was PBMCs. The CDR3 bases are TGTGCCAGCAGTTCCCTACTAGCGGGGGGCGGGCATGAGCAGTTCTTC. This translates into CASSSLLAGGGHEQFF.